These T cell receptor beta chains were read from a single sample in a study of T cell repertoires in cytomegalovirus infection. The antigens of these receptors remain unknown. TCRdb reprocessed the reads via MiXCR and lists one record per CDR3 protein. This table holds 400,000 to 600,000 distinct CDR3 sequences, roughly 43% found once. The sequences come from cultured PBMCs, collected from culture after CMV antigen stimulation. These receptors were collected from a human donor in good health (CMV status not recorded). Some clones in this sample may be carry-over from other donors' samples. Both conserved end residues are part of each CDR3. The D gene is left open where the match is weak. Clone size is not always given. Where it is, it says once, few, many or a class for expanded clones.

v_gene,d_gene,abundance,j_gene,CDR3aa,CDR3nt
TRBV5-4,TRBD2,NA,TRBJ2-5,CASSLEASGETQYF,TGTGCCAGCAGCTTGGAGGCTAGCGGAGAGACCCAGTACTTC
TRBV7-4,NA,NA,TRBJ2-7,CASSQRTDSYEQYF,TGTGCCAGCAGCCAAAGGACGGACTCCTACGAGCAGTACTTC
TRBV10-3,NA,NA,TRBJ2-3,CATTASRTDLQDTQYF,TGTGCCACCACCGCCTCTCGGACAGACTTACAAGATACGCAGTATTTT
TRBV6-6,TRBD2,NA,TRBJ2-2,CASRGLTGELFF,TGTGCCAGCAGGGGACTAACCGGGGAGCTGTTTTTT
TRBV12-3/TRBV12-4,NA,few,TRBJ2-6,CASSLGSGANVLTF,TGTGCCAGCAGCCTAGGTAGCGGGGCCAACGTCCTGACTTTC
TRBV7-2,NA,few,TRBJ2-7,CASSLVGPAAGTFPYEQYF,TGTGCCAGCAGCTTAGTTGGCCCAGCGGCGGGCACGTTTCCCTACGAGCAGTACTTC
TRBV6-6,NA,NA,TRBJ1-5,CASGGTNQPQHF,TGTGCCAGCGGGGGGACCAATCAGCCCCAGCATTTT
TRBV20-1,TRBD1,NA,TRBJ2-3,CSASSRGHTDTQYF,TGCAGTGCTAGTTCAAGGGGGCACACAGATACGCAGTATTTT
TRBV7-2,NA,few,TRBJ2-5,CASTYGETQYF,TGTGCCAGCACCTACGGGGAGACCCAGTACTTC
TRBV7-2,NA,NA,TRBJ2-5,CASSPLGAQYF,TGTGCCAGCAGCCCCCTGGGGGCCCAGTACTTC
TRBV7-8,NA,few,TRBJ1-5,CASSLPRQPQHF,TGTGCCAGCAGCTTACCAAGGCAGCCCCAGCATTTT
TRBV11-1,NA,NA,TRBJ2-3,CASSLAAGGRGATQYF,TGTGCCAGCAGCTTAGCTGCCGGCGGCCGGGGAGCTACGCAGTATTTT
TRBV28,NA,few,TRBJ1-5,CASSSDLGWDNQPQHF,TGTGCCAGCAGTTCAGACCTGGGTTGGGACAATCAGCCCCAGCATTTT
TRBV12-3/TRBV12-4,NA,NA,TRBJ2-7,CASSLRSAGEQYF,TGTGCCAGCAGTTTAAGGAGCGCAGGAGAGCAGTACTTC
TRBV20-1,NA,once,TRBJ2-3,CSAVAERLTDTQYF,TGCAGTGCTGTAGCGGAGAGGCTCACAGATACGCAGTATTTT
TRBV7-2,TRBD1,few,TRBJ1-3,CASSLAGGQGAGNTIYF,TGTGCCAGCAGCTTAGCGGGCGGACAGGGAGCTGGAAACACCATATATTTT
TRBV19,NA,NA,TRBJ1-5,CASSLTGIGQPQHF,TGTGCCAGTAGTCTCACAGGGATAGGGCAGCCCCAGCATTTT
TRBV2,NA,few,TRBJ2-1,CASSELRGTNEQFF,TGTGCCAGCAGTGAGCTGAGGGGAACCAATGAGCAGTTCTTC
TRBV12-3/TRBV12-4,NA,NA,TRBJ1-2,CATPGGQGYGYTF,TGTGCCACCCCTGGGGGGCAAGGGTATGGCTACACCTTC
TRBV20-1,NA,NA,TRBJ1-1,CSARDWANTEAFF,TGCAGTGCTAGAGATTGGGCGAACACTGAAGCTTTCTTT
TRBV7-2,TRBD1,NA,TRBJ1-2,CASSTRGRDYGYTF,TGTGCCAGCAGCACCAGGGGGCGAGACTATGGCTACACCTTC
TRBV27,NA,NA,TRBJ2-1,CASIPSYNEQFF,TGTGCCAGCATTCCCTCCTACAATGAGCAGTTCTTC
TRBV28,NA,NA,TRBJ1-4,CASSLSIGTEKLFF,TGTGCCAGCAGTTTAAGCATAGGGACGGAAAAACTGTTTTTT